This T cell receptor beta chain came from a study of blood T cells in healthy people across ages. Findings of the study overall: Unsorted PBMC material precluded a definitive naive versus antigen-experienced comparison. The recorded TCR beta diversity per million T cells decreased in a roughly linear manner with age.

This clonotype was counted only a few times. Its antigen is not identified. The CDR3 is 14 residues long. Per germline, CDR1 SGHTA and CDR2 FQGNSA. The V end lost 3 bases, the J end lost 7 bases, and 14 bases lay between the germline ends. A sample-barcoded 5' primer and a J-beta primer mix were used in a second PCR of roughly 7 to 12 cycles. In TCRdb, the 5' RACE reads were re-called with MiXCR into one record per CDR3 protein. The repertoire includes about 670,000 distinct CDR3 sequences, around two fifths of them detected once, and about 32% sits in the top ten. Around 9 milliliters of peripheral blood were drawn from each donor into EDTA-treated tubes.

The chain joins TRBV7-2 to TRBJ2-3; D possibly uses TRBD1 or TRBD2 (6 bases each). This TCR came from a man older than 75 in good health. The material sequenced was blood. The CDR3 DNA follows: TGTGCCAGCAGCTTGAGGGGGAGGAAACATACGCAGTATTTT. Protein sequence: CASSLRGRKHTQYF.